Included here is one TCR beta chain sequence, with context. The junction departs from the called germline gene at one end, perhaps through a read error. The data derive from a study of cytomegalovirus exposure and HLA in healthy donors. Per germline, CDR1 MNHEY and CDR2 SVGAGI. This CDR3 spans 13 amino acids. 13 Jbeta primers and 60 Vbeta primers were used for the PCR. This table comes from immunoSEQ multiplex PCR, and its TCRdb copy is limited to in-frame clones, with some not included. The data contain under 200,000 clones, approximately 70% of them singletons. Healthy donors of bone marrow made up the group.

This sequence originates from a woman aged 40 to 50 in good health and CMV-seropositive. V gene TRBV6-5 combines with J gene TRBJ1-5; unclear D gene. Specimen: PBMCs. The CDR3 DNA sequence: TGTGCCAGCAGTTACAGGGTGCGGGAGCCCCAGAATTTT. Protein: CASSYRVREPQNF.